This T cell receptor beta chain was recovered during a study of post-analysis software for immune sequencing data. Findings and caveats of the study: A handful of TRBV segments were more frequent in patients than controls; TRBV5-6, TRBV5-1 and TRBV20-1 belonged to this group.

Germline V CDR1 and CDR2: LNHDA, SQIVND (reference sequence). Trimming stripped 10 bases from V and 0 bases from J, with 7 bases between. The CDR3 contains 12 residues. Concerning this clonotype itself: What it recognizes is unknown.

Researchers reported that TCR beta cDNA libraries carried unique molecular identifiers. Out of about 0.95 to 10 million T cells, 450,000 to 600,000 cDNA molecules were generated. TCRdb fed the PCR reads into MiXCR, producing one record per CDR3 protein. In the table there are about 810,000 distinct CDR3 sequences, roughly 50% of which are singletons. Material for sequencing was blood. The chain combines TRBV19 with TRBJ2-1; D may match TRBD1 or TRBD2 (5 bases each). This TCR derives from a girl between 5 and 17 years old with multiple sclerosis. The CDR3 loop is CATGTSYNEQFF. CDR3 DNA: TGTGCCACCGGGACCTCCTACAATGAGCAGTTCTTC.